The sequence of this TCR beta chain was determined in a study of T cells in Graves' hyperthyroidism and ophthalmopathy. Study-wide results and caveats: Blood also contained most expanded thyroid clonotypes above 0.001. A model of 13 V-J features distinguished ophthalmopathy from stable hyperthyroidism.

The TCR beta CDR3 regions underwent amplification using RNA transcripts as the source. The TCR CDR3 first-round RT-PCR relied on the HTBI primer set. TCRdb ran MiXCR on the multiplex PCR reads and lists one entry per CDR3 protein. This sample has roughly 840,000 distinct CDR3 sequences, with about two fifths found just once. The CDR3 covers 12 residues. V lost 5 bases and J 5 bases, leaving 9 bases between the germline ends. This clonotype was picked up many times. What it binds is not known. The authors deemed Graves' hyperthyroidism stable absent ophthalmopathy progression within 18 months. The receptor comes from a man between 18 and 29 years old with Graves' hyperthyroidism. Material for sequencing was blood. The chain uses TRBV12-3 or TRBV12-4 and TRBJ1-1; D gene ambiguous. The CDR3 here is CASSLRWTEAFF. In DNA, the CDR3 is TGTGCCAGCAGTCTCAGGTGGACTGAAGCTTTCTTT.